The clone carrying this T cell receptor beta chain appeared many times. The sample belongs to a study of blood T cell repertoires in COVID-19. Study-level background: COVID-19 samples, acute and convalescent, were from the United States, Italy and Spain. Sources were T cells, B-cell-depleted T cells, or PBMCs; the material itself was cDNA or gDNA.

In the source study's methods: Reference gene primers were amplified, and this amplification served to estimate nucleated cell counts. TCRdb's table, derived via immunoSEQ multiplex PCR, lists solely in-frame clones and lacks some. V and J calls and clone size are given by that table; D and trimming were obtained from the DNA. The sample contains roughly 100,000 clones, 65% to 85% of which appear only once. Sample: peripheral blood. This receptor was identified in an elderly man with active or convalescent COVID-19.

The CDR3 spells CASSLGSRDRSLSANEKLFF. The CDR3 coding sequence is TGCGCCAGCAGCTTGGGATCCCGGGACAGGTCCCTGAGCGCTAATGAAAAACTGTTTTTT. V is TRBV5-1 and J is TRBJ1-4; 8 bases fit TRBD1. Germline-derived CDR1 and CDR2 are SGHRS and YFSETQ. V lost 0 bases and J lost 3; bases outside the gene matches: 16. The length of the CDR3 is 20 residues.